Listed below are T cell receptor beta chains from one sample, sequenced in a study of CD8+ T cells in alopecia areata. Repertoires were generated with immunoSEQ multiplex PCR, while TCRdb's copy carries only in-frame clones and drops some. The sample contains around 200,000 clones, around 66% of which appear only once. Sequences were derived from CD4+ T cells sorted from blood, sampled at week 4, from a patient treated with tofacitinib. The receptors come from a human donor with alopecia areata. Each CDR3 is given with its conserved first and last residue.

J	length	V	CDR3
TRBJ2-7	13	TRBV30	CAWSAGGPYEQYF
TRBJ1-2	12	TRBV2	CASLSLAHGYTF
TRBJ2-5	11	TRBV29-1	CSASQGETQYF
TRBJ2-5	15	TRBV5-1	CASSLRQVVQETQYF
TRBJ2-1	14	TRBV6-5	CASSYYKTGSEQFF
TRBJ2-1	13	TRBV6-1	CASKGQSLSEQFF
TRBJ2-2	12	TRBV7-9	CASSLERWTLFF
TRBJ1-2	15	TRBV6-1	CASSSDRGRGAGYTF
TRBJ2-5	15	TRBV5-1	CASSLGAGRQETQYF
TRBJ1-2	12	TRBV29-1	CSVEYRNYGYTF
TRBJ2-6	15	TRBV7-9	CASSQQLSGANVLTF
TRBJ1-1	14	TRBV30	CAWRTKQQNTEAFF
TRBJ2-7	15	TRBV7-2	CASSLLAGGSYEQYF
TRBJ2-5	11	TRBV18	CASSQQETQYF
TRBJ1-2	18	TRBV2	CASSEALRGGLGNYGYTF
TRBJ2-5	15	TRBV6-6	CASSQGLASQETQYF
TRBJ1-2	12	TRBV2	CASSMEGHGYTF
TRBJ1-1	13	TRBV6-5	CASRAGGRTEAFF
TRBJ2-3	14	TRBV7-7	CASSLQGATDTQYF
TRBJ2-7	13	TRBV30	CAWGRDTIYEQYF
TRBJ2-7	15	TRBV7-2	CASSLSGGAQAEQYF
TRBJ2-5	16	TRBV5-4	CASSNPGQGAQETQYF
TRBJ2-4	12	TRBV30	CAWDRDKNIQYF
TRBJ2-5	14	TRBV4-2	CASSQQGTQETQYF
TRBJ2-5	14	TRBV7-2	CATSSGGSRETQYF
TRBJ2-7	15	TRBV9	CASSVATGEVYEQYF
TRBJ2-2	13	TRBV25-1	CASSEDNTGELFF
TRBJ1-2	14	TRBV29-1	CSVAATGGYNGYTF
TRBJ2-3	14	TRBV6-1	CASTPGRSTDTQYF
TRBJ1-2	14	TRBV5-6	CASSPGPGLGGYTF
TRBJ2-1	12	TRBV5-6	CASSLSYNEQFF
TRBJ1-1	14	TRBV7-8	CASSFLGGSAEAFF
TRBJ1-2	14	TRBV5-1	CASRTGGDNYGYTF
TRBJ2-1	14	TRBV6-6	CASGKGVPPDWQFF
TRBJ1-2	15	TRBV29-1	CSVASGTGASYGYTF
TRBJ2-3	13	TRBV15	CATRGSSTDTQYF
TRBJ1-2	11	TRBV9	CASSAGWGYTF
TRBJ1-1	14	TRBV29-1	CSVERAGRQTEAFF
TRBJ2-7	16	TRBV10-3	CAISGTSARSSYEQYF
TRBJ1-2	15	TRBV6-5	CASSLQGDPVYGYTF
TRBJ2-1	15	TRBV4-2	CASSQGGTGVDEQFF
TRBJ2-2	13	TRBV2	CASSYTHTGELFF